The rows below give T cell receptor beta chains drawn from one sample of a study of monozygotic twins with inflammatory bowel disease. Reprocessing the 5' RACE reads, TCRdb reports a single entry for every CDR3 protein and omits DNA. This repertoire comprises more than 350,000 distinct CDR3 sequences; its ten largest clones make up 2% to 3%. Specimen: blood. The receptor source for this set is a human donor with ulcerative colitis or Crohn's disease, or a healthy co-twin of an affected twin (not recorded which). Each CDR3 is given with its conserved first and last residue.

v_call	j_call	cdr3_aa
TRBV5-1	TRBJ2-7	CASSLALTNEQYF
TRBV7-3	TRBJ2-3	CASSPERGGSIGTDTQYF
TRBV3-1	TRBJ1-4	CASSHFTREMFF
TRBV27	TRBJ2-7	CASSPGLAGGKEQYF
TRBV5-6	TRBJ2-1	CASSLLDRVGNEQFF
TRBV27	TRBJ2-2	CASSLGTVGTGELFF
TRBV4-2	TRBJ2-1	CASSHELSGVGNEQFF
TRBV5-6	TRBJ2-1	CASSPRGLSYNEQFF
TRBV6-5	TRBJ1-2	CASSYSRDPWGGGGYTF
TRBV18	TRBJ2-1	CASSRPGITNEQFF
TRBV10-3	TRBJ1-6	CAIRDGNSPLHF
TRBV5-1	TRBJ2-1	CASSVDRGAYNEQFF